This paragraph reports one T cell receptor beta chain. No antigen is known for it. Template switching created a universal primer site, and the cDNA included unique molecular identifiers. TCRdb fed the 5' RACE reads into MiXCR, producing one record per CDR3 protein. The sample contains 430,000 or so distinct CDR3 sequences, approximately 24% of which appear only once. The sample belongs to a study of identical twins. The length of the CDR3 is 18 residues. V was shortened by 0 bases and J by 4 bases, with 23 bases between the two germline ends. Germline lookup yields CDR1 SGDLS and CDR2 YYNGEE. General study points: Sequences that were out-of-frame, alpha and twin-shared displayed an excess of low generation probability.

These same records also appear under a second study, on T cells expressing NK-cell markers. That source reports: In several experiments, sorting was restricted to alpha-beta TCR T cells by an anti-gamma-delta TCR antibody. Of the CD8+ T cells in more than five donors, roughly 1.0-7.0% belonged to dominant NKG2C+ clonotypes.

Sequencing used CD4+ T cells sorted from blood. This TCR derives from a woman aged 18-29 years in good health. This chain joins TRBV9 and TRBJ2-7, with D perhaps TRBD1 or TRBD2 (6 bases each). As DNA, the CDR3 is TGTGCCAGCAGCGTAGGTATCGGGGGACAAGGGGCCCCTTACGAGCAGTACTTC. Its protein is CASSVGIGGQGAPYEQYF.